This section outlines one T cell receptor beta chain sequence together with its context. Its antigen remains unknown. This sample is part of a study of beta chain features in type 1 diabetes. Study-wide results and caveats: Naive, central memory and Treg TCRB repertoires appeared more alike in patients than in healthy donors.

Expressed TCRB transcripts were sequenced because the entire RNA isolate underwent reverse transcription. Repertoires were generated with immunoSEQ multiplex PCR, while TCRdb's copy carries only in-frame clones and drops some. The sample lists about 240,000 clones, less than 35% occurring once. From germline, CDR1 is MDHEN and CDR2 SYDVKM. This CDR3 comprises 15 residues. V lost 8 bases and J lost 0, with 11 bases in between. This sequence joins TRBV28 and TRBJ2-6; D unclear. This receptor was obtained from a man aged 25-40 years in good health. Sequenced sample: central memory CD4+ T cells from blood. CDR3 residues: CASGTTDSGANVLTF. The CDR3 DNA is TGTGCCAGCGGCACTACAGACTCTGGGGCCAACGTCCTGACTTTC.